This T cell receptor (beta chain) was recovered during a study of response to subunit inactivated influenza vaccine. Overall study findings and caveats: Authors suggested that a seasonal influenza vaccination recruits few new T cells each time.

From the RT-PCR reads, TCRdb called clonotypes with MiXCR, one entry per CDR3 protein. The sample carries some 800,000 distinct CDR3 sequences, over 20% recorded once. A word on this clonotype: The target antigen is unknown.

CDR3 length: 13 amino acids. Trimming removed 5 bases at V and 3 bases at J, with 10 bases between. Germline V gives CDR1 SGHTA, CDR2 FQGNSA. The specimen was PBMCs from blood, collected around 5 days after vaccination. The TCR was taken from a man over 45 who received an inactivated influenza vaccine. V gene TRBV7-2 combines with J gene TRBJ2-5; D is unclear. CDR3 sequence: CASSRRLEETQYF. CDR3 bases: TGTGCCAGCAGCCGAAGGCTCGAAGAGACCCAGTACTTC.